This passage covers 5 T cell receptor beta chains from one sample sequenced in a study of graft-versus-host responses after intestinal transplantation. Their antigens remain unidentified. Profiled with immunoSEQ multiplex PCR; TCRdb holds only in-frame clones, not every one. Among over 40,000 clones, 84% were seen once, and the ten largest hold roughly 0.45%. Here the sequenced sample was unstimulated CD4+ T cells sorted from spleen or lymph node cells, taken before transplant. These receptors were collected from a human donor who was the organ donor for an intestinal transplant.

The chain is built from TRBV11-2 and TRBJ2-3; 10 positions agree with TRBD2. With 5 bases clipped from V and 1 base from J, the junction kept 3 bases outside the gene matches. Germline-derived CDR1 and CDR2 are SGHAT and FQNNGV. This CDR3 has 15 residues. The CDR3 spells CASSRGTSGTDTQYF. In nucleotides, the CDR3 is TGTGCCAGCAGCCGCGGGACTAGCGGCACAGATACGCAGTATTTT.

The rearrangement uses TRBV4-2 and TRBJ2-3, with 10 bases fitting TRBD1. Germline V CDR1 and CDR2: LGHNA, YNFKEQ. This CDR3 comprises 16 residues. V lost 5 bases and J lost 3; bases outside the gene matches: 8. For the CDR3, the DNA is TGTGCCAGCAGCGATGGGGACAGGGGAAGGACAGATACGCAGTATTTT. Protein product: CASSDGDRGRTDTQYF.

The genes are TRBV7-9 and TRBJ1-5; the match to TRBD1 covers 10 bases. The ends lost 1 base at V and 6 bases at J; junction bases unmatched: 6. The germline CDR1 and CDR2 sequences are SEHNR and FQNEAQ (reference sequence). The CDR3 length is 16 residues. The DNA for the CDR3 is TGTGCCAGCAGCTTAGTGGGACAGGGGTTGAGTCAGCCCCAGCATTTT. Amino acids: CASSLVGQGLSQPQHF.

This clone was recorded once. Within the sample, other DNA sequences also encode this same CDR3. The genes are TRBV7-2 and TRBJ1-5, with 9 bases fitting TRBD1. The ends lost 2 bases at V and 5 bases at J; junction bases unmatched: 1. The CDR3 sequence is 14 residues long. Germline lookup yields CDR1 SGHTA and CDR2 FQGNSA. This CDR3 is CASSLRQGDQPQHF. CDR3 DNA sequence: TGTGCCAGCAGCTTAAGACAGGGGGATCAGCCCCAGCATTTT.

There are a few counts of this clone. The V gene is TRBV6-6, the J gene TRBJ1-3, with a possible D match to TRBD1 (5 bases). This CDR3 comprises 15 residues. Germline V gene lookup returns CDR1 MNHNY and CDR2 SVGAGI (reference sequence). V lost 6 bases to trimming and J lost 4 bases, with 16 bases between them. CDR3 sequence (DNA): TGTGCCAGCAGCCAGACCAGGGCGGTGGGAAACACCATATATTTT. Amino acids: CASSQTRAVGNTIYF.